This entry describes one T cell receptor beta chain. Trimming took 4 bases from V and 5 from J; bases not matched to a gene: 7. This CDR3 spans 16 amino acids. CDR1 SGHTA and CDR2 FQGNSA come from the germline V gene. This specimen belongs to a study of human T cells and chemical hapten exposure. Study-level background: Variation in per-sample TCR yields came mainly from small pooled library volume differences.

Sample time point: pre-sensitization, week 0. As for treatment: therapeutic diphenylcyclopropenone sensitization with weekly scalp DPC. TCRdb called the RACE reads again in MiXCR, with one record for every CDR3 protein. The sample includes 200,000 to 300,000 distinct CDR3 sequences, about 9% seen only once; the top ten take over 2%. Specimen: whole blood, collected in connection with sensitization to the hapten diphenylcyclopropenone (DPC). The receptor was isolated from a middle-aged woman with alopecia areata. Some clones in this sample may be carry-over from other donors' samples. The chain carries TRBV7-2 and TRBJ2-5; 13 bases line up with TRBD2. CDR3 in amino acids: CASSSRLAGGRETQYF. The CDR3 DNA is TGTGCCAGCAGCTCCAGACTAGCGGGAGGACGGGAGACCCAGTACTTC.